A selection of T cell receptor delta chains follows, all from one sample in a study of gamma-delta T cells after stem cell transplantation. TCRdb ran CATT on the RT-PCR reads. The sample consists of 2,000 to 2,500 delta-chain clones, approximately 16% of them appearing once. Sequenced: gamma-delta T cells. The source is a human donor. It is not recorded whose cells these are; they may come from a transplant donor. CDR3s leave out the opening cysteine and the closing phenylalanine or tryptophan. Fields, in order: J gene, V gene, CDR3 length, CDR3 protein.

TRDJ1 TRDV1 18 ALGEGPLPIRDWCTDKLI
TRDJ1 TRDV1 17 ALGENAVPSFVLGNKLI
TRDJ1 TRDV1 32 ALGEPFPLTPIPGVLGDTPPLFACPQYTDKLI
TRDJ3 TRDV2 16 ACDAWGIPPRDTRQMF
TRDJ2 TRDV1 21 ALGESPYLPTYWGLLKTAQLF
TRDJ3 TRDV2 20 ACDTKVLGDTSLSWDTRQMF
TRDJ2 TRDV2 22 ACDRRRRLPHILGVIRLTAQLF
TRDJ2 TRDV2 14 ACGLGDPTLTSQLF
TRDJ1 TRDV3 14 AFSQGRVACTDKLI
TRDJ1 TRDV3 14 AFIPILRGYTDKLI
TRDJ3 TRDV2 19 ACDTNENWGRRSWDARQMF
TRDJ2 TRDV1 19 ALGGSRPYPRVQSLTAQLF
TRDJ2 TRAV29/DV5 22 AASAAGLGLSPNYWGTLTAQLF
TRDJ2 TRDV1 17 ALGATRILGRARAAQPF
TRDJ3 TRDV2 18 ACDETYWGTSSWDTRQMF
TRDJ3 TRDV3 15 AFRGILASWDTRQMF
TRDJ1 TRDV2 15 ACDAVSEKRNTDKLI
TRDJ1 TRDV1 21 ALGEPPLHYHLSTRSHTDKLI
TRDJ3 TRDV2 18 ACDSVTGDPSSWDTRQMF
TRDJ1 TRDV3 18 AFPWSTLWGIPHYTDKLI
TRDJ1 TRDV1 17 ALGALRHPRGILPDKLI
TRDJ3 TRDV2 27 ACDTTRNPAYLRRTGGYAKEWDTRQMF
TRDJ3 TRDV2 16 ACDTLILGPWDTRQMF
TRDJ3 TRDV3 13 AFSLGPWDTRQMF
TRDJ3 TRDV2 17 ACDPVLGDTPWDTRQMF
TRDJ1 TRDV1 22 ALGERPLGILGDTQPPYTNKLI
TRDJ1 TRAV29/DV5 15 AALLGETEKYTDKLI
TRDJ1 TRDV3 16 ALPDLPLITRIQDKLI
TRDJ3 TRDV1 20 ALGELGSPAQPSSWDTRQMF
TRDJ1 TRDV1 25 ALGELPTPYPTLAHWGIRWYTDKLI
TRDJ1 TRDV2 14 ACGTVVWDTSDKLI
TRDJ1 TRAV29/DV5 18 AASVEDWGRGPLYTDKLI
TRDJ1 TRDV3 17 ASLLPDQYWGRQTDKLI
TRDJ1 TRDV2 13 ACDHNWGNTDKLI
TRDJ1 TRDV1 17 ALGGPSPPTDSYTDKLI
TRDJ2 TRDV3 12 AFPRGILTAQLF
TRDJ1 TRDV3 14 ASPGVLLDWVDKLI
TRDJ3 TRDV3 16 AFGLGGRSSWGTRQMF
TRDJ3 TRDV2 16 ACDTMLTDSFYTLQMF
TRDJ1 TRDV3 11 AFLPRPTDKLI
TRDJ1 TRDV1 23 ALGELPKFLPRGWGTPSYTDKLI
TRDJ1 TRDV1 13 ALGALWGPTDKLI
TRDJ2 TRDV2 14 ACDSLGDPLTAQLF
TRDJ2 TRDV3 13 AFTPVLSLTAQLF
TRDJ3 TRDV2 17 ACDTGGYLGSWDTRQMF
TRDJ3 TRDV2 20 ACDTVYWGIGPSSWDTRQMF
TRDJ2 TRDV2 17 ACDPLIYTVGYSTAQLF
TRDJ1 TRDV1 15 ALGEAILLLGFDKLI
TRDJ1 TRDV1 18 ALGGLLRWGPTQYTDKLI
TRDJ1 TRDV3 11 ASRRGYTDKLI
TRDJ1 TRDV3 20 AFPIGPLHLSSQGTYTDKLI
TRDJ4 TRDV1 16 ALGEQLTGGYGARPLI